Presented here are 9 T cell receptor beta chains from one specimen sequenced in a study of cytomegalovirus exposure and HLA in healthy donors. It was with 60 Vbeta and 13 Jbeta primers that the PCR ran. Clones were read by immunoSEQ multiplex PCR, and TCRdb kept only the in-frame ones, dropping some. The table has 150,000 to 200,000 clones, roughly 77% seen once; the top ten hold around 1.4%. The sample taken for sequencing was PBMCs. The receptors here all came from a woman aged 50 to 60 in good health and CMV-seronegative.

This chain connects TRBV7-9 to TRBJ2-5; D unclear. The J call is uncertain, as TRBJ2-7 better fits the DNA end. In germline, CDR1 is SEHNR, CDR2 FQNEAQ (reference sequence). The CDR3 extends over 12 amino acids. The CDR3 coding sequence is TGTGCCAGCAGCTTAGAAGACTACGAGCAGTACTTC. This encodes CASSLEDYEQYF.

The CDR3 DNA reads as TGTGCCAGCTCTCAAGGGGCGAACACTGAAGCTTTCTTT. Amino acid sequence: CASSQGANTEAFF. V and J are TRBV14 and TRBJ1-1, with D possibly being TRBD1 (5 bases). CDR3 length: 13 amino acids. The germline V gene has CDR1 SGHDN and CDR2 FVKESK. V was pared by 8 bases and J by 1 base, with 11 bases between.

The rearrangement uses TRBV28 and TRBJ1-5; D possibly corresponds to TRBD1 (5 bases). CDR1 and CDR2 (germline): MDHEN, SYDVKM. The V end was cut by 6 bases, the J end by 3 bases, with 15 bases between. The CDR3 runs to 15 residues. For the CDR3, the DNA is TGTGCCAGCAGCTCTCTGGACAAGTCCAATCAGCCCCAGCATTTT. Encoded protein: CASSSLDKSNQPQHF.

This clone has more than one count but fewer than ten. The V gene is TRBV19, the J gene TRBJ2-4; 7 nucleotides agree with TRBD1. In germline, CDR1 is LNHDA, CDR2 SQIVND (reference sequence). The CDR3 sequence is 14 residues long. V gave up 5 bases and J gave up 8 bases; unmatched junction bases: 9. The chain's CDR3 is CASSPLRQGDIQYF. As DNA, the CDR3 is TGTGCCAGTAGTCCCCTAAGACAGGGTGACATTCAGTACTTC.

This clone was found once. The chain employs TRBV5-8 and TRBJ1-6; D perhaps matches TRBD1 (6 bases). The CDR3 runs 14 residues. V gave up 4 bases and J gave up 7 bases, with 12 bases separating them. From germline, CDR1 is SGHTS and CDR2 YDEGEE. The CDR3 here is CASSPGQHNSPLHF. CDR3 nucleotides: TGTGCCAGCAGCCCCGGACAGCACAATTCACCCCTCCACTTT. Using reference TRBV5-8 and TRBJ1-6 for the parts outside the CDR3, the full variable domain is EAGVTQSPTHLIKTRGQQATLRCSPISGHTSVYWYQQALGLGLQFLLWYDEGEERNRGNFPPRFSGRQFPNYSSELNVNALELEDSALYLCASSPGQHNSPLHFGNGTRLTVT.

The V call is TRBV5-1, the J call TRBJ1-3; TRBD1 matches at 8 bases. J lost 2 bases, V lost 3 bases, and 7 bases had no gene match. The CDR3 loop spans 16 amino acids. Germline V gene sequence: CDR1 SGHRS, CDR2 YFSETQ. Written as DNA, the CDR3 is TGCGCCAGCAGCTCCTCAGGGGGCGCGGCTGGAAACACCATATATTTT. Amino acid sequence: CASSSSGGAAGNTIYF.

CDR3: CASSSDRINTGELFF. CDR3 DNA: TGTGCCAGCAGCTCGGACAGAATTAACACCGGGGAGCTGTTTTTT. The chain combines TRBV7-2 with TRBJ2-2; D might be TRBD1 (6 bases). The CDR3 extends over 15 amino acids. Germline values: CDR1 SGHTA, CDR2 FQGNSA. V was shortened by 4 bases and J by 2 bases, with 11 bases between the two germline ends.

The genes are TRBV6-6 and TRBJ1-5; maybe TRBD1 (5 bases). The CDR3 runs 15 residues. V was cut by 8 bases and J by 1 base, with 15 bases left in between. CDR1 is MNHNY and CDR2 is SVGAGI in the germline V gene (reference sequence). The CDR3 region is CASESQGQSNQPQHF. The CDR3 DNA follows: TGTGCCAGCGAGTCCCAGGGTCAGAGCAATCAGCCCCAGCATTTT.

This chain links TRBV10-3 with TRBJ2-7; tentatively, D is TRBD1 (6 bases). Germline V gives CDR1 ENHRY, CDR2 SYGVKD. The CDR3 has 12 amino acids. V was pared by 6 bases and J by 3 bases, with 9 bases between. The DNA of the CDR3 is TGTGCCATCAGCAGGGGTAACTACGAGCAGTACTTC. Its translation is CAISRGNYEQYF.